The T cell receptor beta chain described here comes from a study of control samples from healthy donors and cancer patients. The method was immunoSEQ multiplex PCR; TCRdb's version includes in-frame clones alone and lacks a portion of them. Here the sample spans roughly 120,000 clones, approximately 94% being singletons. The V end was cut by 5 bases, the J end by 8 bases, with 6 bases between. CDR3 length: 10 amino acids. The germline V gene has CDR1 SEHNR and CDR2 FQNEAQ (reference sequence). The chain links TRBV7-9 to TRBJ1-1, with no clear D. The sequencing input was blood. The sequence was obtained from a man aged 25 to 40 in good health. CDR3 nucleotide sequence: TGTGCCAGCAGCCAAGGAGAAGCTTTCTTT. Protein: CASSQGEAFF.